Below, 14 T cell receptor beta chains from the same sample are listed, as sequenced in a study of post-analysis software for immune sequencing data. Points from the study as a whole: Roughly 5 TRBV segments, TRBV5-6, TRBV5-1 and TRBV20-1 among them, were found more frequent in patients than controls.

Unique molecular identifiers were built into the TCR beta cDNA libraries. TCRdb called the PCR reads again in MiXCR, with one record for every CDR3 protein. The table shows 450,000 or so distinct CDR3 sequences, with over 35% occurring only once. No cognate antigen is known for these TCRs. Input material: blood. Every receptor here comes from a girl between 10 and 17 years old with multiple sclerosis.

The chain links TRBV6-6 to TRBJ2-1; 14 nucleotides agree with TRBD2. The germline gives CDR1 MNHNY, CDR2 SVGAGI (reference sequence). Trimming took 7 bases from V and 13 from J; bases not matched to a gene: 9. CDR3 length equals 14 residues. This chain's CDR3 is CASTGTSGREEQFF. Written as DNA, the CDR3 is TGTGCCAGCACTGGGACTAGCGGGAGAGAGGAACAGTTCTTC.

This clonotype was counted only a few times. The rearrangement links TRBV28 to TRBJ2-7; 7 bases fit TRBD1. The V segment lost 6 bases and the J segment 3 bases; nucleotides outside the gene matches: 8. This CDR3 is built from 14 residues. Germline V gives CDR1 MDHEN, CDR2 SYDVKM. CDR3 in amino acids: CASSRMGTDYEQYF. The CDR3 DNA is TGTGCCAGCAGCCGGATGGGGACAGACTACGAGCAGTACTTC.

V gene TRBV6-5 combines with J gene TRBJ1-1; unclear D gene. CDR1 MNHEY and CDR2 SVGAGI come from the germline V gene. V dropped 5 bases and J dropped 8 bases, with 9 bases sitting between them. The CDR3 extends over 11 amino acids. The CDR3 sequence is CASSRLGEAFF. The CDR3 DNA sequence: TGTGCCAGCAGTCGCCTGGGCGAAGCTTTCTTT.

The sample holds a few counts of this clonotype. The gene calls are TRBV6-5 and TRBJ1-4; D perhaps matches TRBD1 (6 bases). V lost 0 bases and J 5 bases, leaving 13 bases between the germline ends. This CDR3 comprises 16 residues. The germline gives CDR1 MNHEY, CDR2 SVGAGI. CDR3 coding DNA: TGTGCCAGCAGTTACTCTTACAACAGGGCAAATGAAAAACTGTTTTTT. Encoded protein: CASSYSYNRANEKLFF.

This chain uses TRBV10-3 with TRBJ2-7, with 8 bases lining up with TRBD1. The germline V gene has CDR1 ENHRY and CDR2 SYGVKD. Unmatched junction bases numbered 10, after V lost 7 bases and J lost 5 bases. CDR3 length equals 14 residues. CDR3 in DNA: TGTGCCATCAAGGACCCGACAGGGGAGGACGAGCAGTACTTC. Protein: CAIKDPTGEDEQYF.

This clonotype came up once. This sequence joins TRBV5-1 and TRBJ2-3; TRBD1 matches 8 bases. There are 15 residues in the CDR3. Germline loops: CDR1 SGHRS, CDR2 YFSETQ. V gave up 3 bases and J gave up 6 bases; unmatched junction bases: 9. As DNA, the CDR3 is TGCGCCAGCAGCTCTTACAGGGGGGCAGTGGATACGCAGTATTTT. It specifies CASSSYRGAVDTQYF.

This clonotype was found a few times. The chain is built from TRBV7-2 and TRBJ2-1, with TRBD2 matching 11 bases. Germline loops: CDR1 SGHTA, CDR2 FQGNSA. The J segment lost 0 bases and the V segment lost 5 bases, leaving 6 bases of the junction unmatched. The CDR3 covers 17 residues. Written as DNA, the CDR3 is TGTGCCAGCAGCGTGAGACTAGCGGGAAGCTCCTACAATGAGCAGTTCTTC. This encodes CASSVRLAGSSYNEQFF. The full variable domain, in which reference TRBV7-2 and TRBJ2-1 provide the parts outside the CDR3, is GAGVSQSPSNKVTEKGKDVELRCDPISGHTALYWYRQSLGQGLEFLIYFQGNSAPDKSGLPSDRFSAERTGGSVSTLTIQRTQQEDSAVYLCASSVRLAGSSYNEQFFGPGTRLTVL.

This clonotype was found a few times. The rearrangement joins TRBV27 to TRBJ2-3, with 10 positions matching TRBD2. CDR1 is MNHEY, CDR2 SMNVEV, per germline (reference sequence). V shed 2 bases, J shed 10 bases, and the junction held 9 bases outside the gene matches. The CDR3 loop spans 15 amino acids. The CDR3 DNA reads as TGTGCCAGCAGTTTAATCCTAGCGGGAGTCAGAGCGCAGTATTTT. Translation gives CASSLILAGVRAQYF.

The chain employs TRBV10-3 and TRBJ2-2; 8 nucleotides line up with TRBD2. The length of the CDR3 is 16 residues. The trim removed 3 bases at V and 4 bases at J, leaving 7 bases unmatched. Germline CDR1 ENHRY, CDR2 SYGVKD. This CDR3 reads CAISDKPAGATGELFF. The CDR3 DNA sequence: TGTGCCATCAGTGATAAGCCAGCGGGAGCCACCGGGGAGCTGTTTTTT.

Concerning this clonotype: At one of its ends the junction is not consistent with the germline gene, which may arise from a read error. The CDR3 spells CASSVALAGGFTEQYF. DNA of the CDR3: TGTGCCAGCAGTGTAGCTCTGGCGGGAGGGTTCACTGAGCAGTACTTC. This chain links TRBV9 with TRBJ2-5, with 9 bases that match TRBD2. The CDR3 spans 16 residues. From germline, CDR1 is SGDLS and CDR2 YYNGEE.

The chain has TRBV3-1 and TRBJ2-1; 7 bases fit TRBD2. This CDR3 has 15 amino acids. Germline CDR1 is LGHDT and CDR2 is YNNKEL (reference sequence). V lost 4 bases, J lost 4 bases, and 7 bases stayed unmatched. CDR3 DNA: TGTGCCAGCAGCCTGGCGGGAGAGTTTTACAATGAGCAGTTCTTC. Translating it yields CASSLAGEFYNEQFF.

There are a few counts of this clonotype. This chain links TRBV5-1 with TRBJ2-7; D remains ambiguous. The V gene lost 1 base and the J gene lost 2 bases, with 13 bases spanning the gap. CDR3 size: 15 residues. Per germline, CDR1 SGHRS and CDR2 YFSETQ. CDR3 amino acids: CASSLRSSLPYEQYF. The CDR3, as DNA: TGCGCCAGCAGCTTGAGGAGCAGTCTACCCTACGAGCAGTACTTC.

V and J are TRBV20-1 and TRBJ1-4; the D is unclear. Germline V gene sequence: CDR1 DFQATT, CDR2 SNEGSKA (reference sequence). V shed 1 base and J shed 0 bases, with 6 bases lying between them. CDR3 length: 14 amino acids. DNA of the CDR3: TGCAGTGCTAGAGTCCAGTCAACTAATGAAAAACTGTTTTTT. This codes for CSARVQSTNEKLFF.

The chain has TRBV30 and TRBJ2-5, with 8 positions matching TRBD1. This CDR3 has 13 amino acids. V dropped 3 bases and J dropped 4; count of bases not matched to a gene: 4. The germline V gene has CDR1 GTSNPN and CDR2 SVGIG (reference sequence). This CDR3 reads CAWRGQGRETQYF. The CDR3, as DNA: TGTGCCTGGAGAGGACAGGGCCGAGAGACCCAGTACTTC.